This entry lists 16 T cell receptor beta chains sequenced from one sample in a study of blood T cell repertoires in COVID-19. The method was immunoSEQ multiplex PCR; TCRdb's version includes in-frame clones alone and lacks a portion of them. The table records some 150,000 clones, around 82% of them present only once. What was sequenced was PBMCs or T cells enriched from blood (not recorded which). Receptor source: a woman in her fifties or sixties who had recovered from COVID-19.

V gene TRBV6-2 or TRBV6-3 combines with J gene TRBJ2-1; tentatively, D is TRBD1 (6 bases). The germline V gene encodes CDR1 MNHEY and CDR2 SVGEGT. V was trimmed by 5 bases and J by 4 bases, leaving 9 bases between them. The CDR3 contains 13 residues. This CDR3 reads CASSITGYNEQFF. For the CDR3, the DNA is TGTGCCAGCAGTATAACAGGGTACAATGAGCAGTTCTTC.

The table lists this clone with a few counts. The V gene is TRBV19, the J gene TRBJ2-1; 12 bases are a match to TRBD2. V shed 3 bases and J 5 bases; nucleotides not matched to a gene: 2. Per the germline V gene, CDR1 is LNHDA and CDR2 is SQIVND (reference sequence). CDR3 size: 15 residues. The CDR3 DNA sequence: TGTGCCAGTAGTATTCTAGCGGGGGGGCACAATGAGCAGTTCTTC. Protein product: CASSILAGGHNEQFF.

V gene TRBV9 combines with J gene TRBJ1-6; possible D gene TRBD1, 5 bases. Trimming removed 0 bases at V and 10 bases at J, with 14 bases between. Germline V CDR1 and CDR2: SGDLS, YYNGEE. The CDR3 runs to 15 residues. The CDR3 is CASSVEGRGYSPLHF. The CDR3 nucleotides are TGTGCCAGCAGCGTAGAGGGACGGGGGTACTCACCCCTCCACTTT.

This chain uses TRBV7-9 with TRBJ1-4, with 9 bases aligning to TRBD1. Germline values: CDR1 SEHNR, CDR2 FQNEAQ (reference sequence). Trimming took 4 bases from V and 2 from J; bases not matched to a gene: 2. The length of the CDR3 is 15 residues. CDR3 sequence (DNA): TGTGCCAGCAGCTCTGGACAGGGGACTAATGAAAAACTGTTTTTT. Translating it yields CASSSGQGTNEKLFF. Full variable domain (remainder filled in from reference TRBV7-9 and TRBJ1-4): DTGVSQNPRHKITKRGQNVTFRCDPISEHNRLYWYRQTLGQGPEFLTYFQNEAQLEKSRLLSDRFSAERPKGSFSTLEIQRTEQGDSAMYLCASSSGQGTNEKLFFGSGTQLSVL.

The chain combines TRBV7-2 with TRBJ1-1; 9 bases match TRBD1. V shed 10 bases, J shed 0 bases, and the junction held 6 bases outside the gene matches. The CDR3 has 14 amino acids. Germline lookup yields CDR1 SGHTA and CDR2 FQGNSA. CDR3 residues: CATSTGGMNTEAFF. CDR3 nucleotides: TGTGCCACCTCTACAGGGGGCATGAACACTGAAGCTTTCTTT.

The rearrangement uses TRBV7-2 and TRBJ2-1, with 7 bases that match TRBD1. J lost 2 bases, V lost 7 bases, and 8 bases had no gene match. The CDR3 sequence is 15 residues long. Per the germline V gene, CDR1 is SGHTA and CDR2 is FQGNSA. CDR3 amino acids: CASTPGQPTYNEQFF. The CDR3 DNA follows: TGTGCCAGCACCCCGGGACAGCCCACCTACAATGAGCAGTTCTTC.

CDR3 nucleotides: TGTGCCAGCTCGACGACAGGGGGAGCTGGAAACACCATATATTTT. It translates to CASSTTGGAGNTIYF. This chain links TRBV18 with TRBJ1-3; 9 bases map to TRBD1. Germline V gene lookup returns CDR1 KGHSH and CDR2 LQKENI. The CDR3 covers 15 residues. The V and J ends lost 6 bases and 2 bases, in that order; junction bases with no gene match: 5.

This clone was observed once. The chain combines TRBV5-1 with TRBJ1-2, with unresolved D. The germline V gene encodes CDR1 SGHRS and CDR2 YFSETQ. Trimming removed 0 bases from V and 4 bases from J, with 13 bases in between. The CDR3 spans 15 residues. The CDR3 spells CASSLAISGTYGYTF. In DNA, the CDR3 is TGCGCCAGCAGCTTGGCCATATCGGGTACCTATGGCTACACCTTC.

This clone came up once. V gene TRBV28 combines with J gene TRBJ1-5; the D gene is possibly TRBD1 (5 bases). CDR3 length equals 15 residues. CDR1 is MDHEN, CDR2 SYDVKM, per germline. Trimming shortened V by 3 bases and J by 4 bases, and 13 bases separated the two germline ends. The CDR3 sequence: CASSFMQGPNQPQHF. The CDR3 DNA reads TGTGCCAGCAGTTTTATGCAGGGCCCGAATCAGCCCCAGCATTTT.

This clone was seen only a few times. The chain carries TRBV7-9 and TRBJ1-2; 8 bases agree with TRBD1. The CDR3 contains 15 residues. The germline V gene has CDR1 SEHNR and CDR2 FQNEAQ (reference sequence). V gave up 5 bases and J gave up 8 bases; unmatched junction bases: 13. The CDR3 DNA reads TGTGCCAGCAGCGCCCAGGGGGCGATGAGTTACGGCTACACCTTC. Translation: CASSAQGAMSYGYTF.

The chain carries TRBV2 and TRBJ2-7; a possible D gene is TRBD2 (6 bases). The CDR3 sequence is 15 residues long. Germline values: CDR1 SNHLY, CDR2 FYNNEI. Trimming pared 8 bases from V and 1 base from J, leaving 18 bases between. DNA for the CDR3: TGTGCCAGCTACCCTTCCCCTCGGGAGTCCTACGAGCAGTACGTC. It is translated as CASYPSPRESYEQYV.

The chain combines TRBV28 with TRBJ2-3, with 7 bases that match TRBD2. Losses at the gene ends were 3 bases for V and 4 bases for J; bases not matched to a gene: 4. The V gene's germline CDR1 is MDHEN and CDR2 SYDVKM. The CDR3 consists of 14 residues. CDR3 in amino acids: CASSFLAGADTQYF. CDR3 DNA: TGTGCCAGCAGTTTTTTGGCGGGGGCAGATACGCAGTATTTT.

This clone has more than one count but fewer than ten. The chain's CDR3 is CASSEGASQPQHF. The CDR3 DNA follows: TGTGCCAGCAGTGAGGGGGCTTCGCAGCCCCAGCATTTT. This chain connects TRBV6-4 to TRBJ1-5; perhaps TRBD1 as D (6 bases). Trimming pared 3 bases from V and 7 bases from J, leaving 10 bases between. CDR3 length: 13 amino acids. Per germline, CDR1 MRHNA and CDR2 SNTAGT.

The V call is TRBV27, the J call TRBJ1-5; D is unresolved. Germline CDR1 is MNHEY and CDR2 is SMNVEV (reference sequence). The V end was cut by 2 bases, the J end by 6 bases, with 11 bases between. The length of the CDR3 is 14 residues. This chain's CDR3 is CASSLGPFSQPQHF. The CDR3 bases are TGTGCCAGCAGTTTAGGGCCGTTTAGTCAGCCCCAGCATTTT.

The count of this clone is one. The chain combines TRBV6-5 with TRBJ1-6, with 7 bases that match TRBD1. This CDR3 contains 12 residues. Per germline, CDR1 MNHEY and CDR2 SVGAGI. Trimming at V came to 7 bases and at J to 10 bases, leaving 4 bases not matched to a gene. For the CDR3, the DNA is TGTGCCAGCACTACAGGGGACTCACCCCTCCACTTT. This sequence encodes CASTTGDSPLHF.

The V gene is TRBV18, the J gene TRBJ2-7; D is undetermined. The CDR3 has 16 amino acids. Germline V lookup: CDR1 KGHSH, CDR2 LQKENI. V was shortened by 2 bases and J by 2 bases, with 16 bases between the two germline ends. This chain's CDR3 is CASSPDPQAGPYEQYF. For the CDR3, the DNA is TGTGCCAGCTCACCAGATCCTCAGGCCGGCCCCTACGAGCAGTACTTC.